The present TCR beta chain was sequenced within a study of control samples from healthy donors and cancer patients. Produced via immunoSEQ multiplex PCR; TCRdb's table is partial and in-frame only. The data show under 450,000 clones, 90% seen once. This clone was observed once. Unmatched junction bases numbered 12, after V lost 0 bases and J lost 7 bases. Germline V lookup: CDR1 KGHDR, CDR2 SFDVKD. This CDR3 has 18 amino acids. This sequence originates from a man in his forties or fifties with head and neck cancer. Sequences were obtained from PBMCs. The V and J genes are TRBV24-1 and TRBJ2-2, with TRBD2 identical over 8 bases. DNA of the CDR3: TGTGCCACCAGTGATTTGAGGGCGGGACTAGTATGTAACGGGGAGCTGTTTTTT. Its translation is CATSDLRAGLVCNGELFF.